The next 19 T cell receptor beta chains were all read from a single sample in a study of T cell repertoires in cytomegalovirus infection. TCRdb recomputed calls from the reads with MiXCR, one row per CDR3 protein. The sample consists of roughly 170,000 distinct CDR3 sequences, about 20% of them appearing once. These receptors are not linked to any known antigen. Here the sequenced sample was CD8+ T cells from cultured PBMCs, taken from culture after CMV antigen stimulation. The receptors come from a human donor in good health (CMV status not recorded). Some clones in this sample may be carry-over from other donors' samples.

This clonotype was counted between two and nine times. V usage is TRBV2 and J usage is TRBJ2-1, with TRBD1 as a possible D gene (6 bases). The CDR3 is 18 residues long. Germline values: CDR1 SNHLY, CDR2 FYNNEI. V was shortened by 3 bases and J by 7 bases, with 25 bases between the two germline ends. The CDR3 nucleotides are TGTGCCAGCAGTGATGGCCCGGTCCTTAAGGGGGATACGAATGAGCAGTTCTTC. It encodes CASSDGPVLKGDTNEQFF.

This rearrangement joins TRBV7-9 to TRBJ2-7; 7 bases fit TRBD2. Germline-derived CDR1 and CDR2 are SEHNR and FQNEAQ (reference sequence). This CDR3 is 15 amino acids long. The J segment lost 1 base and the V segment lost 1 base, leaving 4 bases of the junction unmatched. CDR3 sequence: CASSLGGGISYEQYF. CDR3 in DNA: TGTGCCAGCAGCTTAGGGGGAGGGATATCCTACGAGCAGTACTTC.

A few counts support this clonotype. This sequence joins TRBV7-8 and TRBJ2-7; 8 bases match TRBD2. CDR3 length equals 12 residues. From germline, CDR1 is SGHVS and CDR2 FQNEAQ. Trimming removed 7 bases from V and 5 bases from J; junction bases left unmatched: 4. The CDR3 nucleotides read TGTGCCAGCAACGGGGGGGGAAACGAGCAGTACTTC. As protein: CASNGGGNEQYF.

A few counts support this clonotype. The chain is built from TRBV7-9 and TRBJ1-2; possible D gene TRBD1, 5 bases. In germline, CDR1 is SEHNR, CDR2 FQNEAQ (reference sequence). CDR3 length: 15 amino acids. The V gene lost 0 bases and the J gene lost 6 bases, with 14 bases spanning the gap. CDR3 bases: TGTGCCAGCAGCTTAGCGGGGAGGGGACGGGATGGCTACACCTTC. Its protein product is CASSLAGRGRDGYTF.

The rearrangement joins TRBV7-2 to TRBJ2-5; a weak D match, TRBD2 (5 bases). This CDR3 has 13 residues. The germline V gene has CDR1 SGHTA and CDR2 FQGNSA. The V gene lost 5 bases and the J gene lost 6 bases, with 13 bases spanning the gap. The CDR3 region is CASSTTNGKTQYF. CDR3 coding DNA: TGTGCCAGCAGCACTACAAACGGGAAGACCCAGTACTTC.

The chain is built from TRBV6-6 and TRBJ1-5; D gene unclear. With 6 bases removed from V and 4 bases from J, the gap between germline ends came to 10 bases. Per germline, CDR1 MNHNY and CDR2 SVGAGI (reference sequence). The CDR3 totals 13 residues. CDR3 amino acids: CASSDHSNQPQHF. The CDR3 bases are TGTGCCAGCAGCGACCACTCTAATCAGCCCCAGCATTTT.

This clonotype was seen a handful of times. The CDR3 sequence: CASSLRLDISEQYF. In DNA form, the CDR3 reads TGTGCCAGCAGCTTAAGACTAGACATTTCCGAGCAGTACTTC. The chain carries TRBV7-2 and TRBJ2-7, with a weak D call TRBD2 (6 bases). CDR3 length: 14 residues. Germline assignment: CDR1 SGHTA and CDR2 FQGNSA. V was clipped by 2 bases and J by 6 bases, with 14 bases between them.

The chain recombines TRBV4-1 with TRBJ2-3; no clear D. CDR1 and CDR2 (germline): MGHRA, YSYEKL. Trimming shortened V by 4 bases and J by 1 base, and 9 bases separated the two germline ends. This CDR3 contains 14 residues. Written as DNA, the CDR3 is TGCGCCAGCAGCCTAAGGGTTGGCACAGATACGCAGTATTTT. It translates to CASSLRVGTDTQYF.

This clonotype was counted only a few times. This chain's CDR3 is CASSTEQAYEQYF. CDR3 bases: TGTGCCAGCAGCACGGAACAAGCCTACGAGCAGTACTTC. The rearrangement joins TRBV12-3 or TRBV12-4 to TRBJ2-7; D not resolved. V shed 6 bases and J shed 2 bases, with 11 bases lying between them. The CDR3 sequence is 13 residues long.

This clonotype was seen more than once but under ten times. The CDR3 reads CASTIGWDFPGELFF. The CDR3 DNA follows: TGTGCCAGCACAATCGGATGGGACTTCCCCGGGGAGCTGTTTTTT. V and J are TRBV12-3 or TRBV12-4 and TRBJ2-2, with D possibly being TRBD2 (6 bases). V was cut by 7 bases and J by 6 bases, with 18 bases left in between. CDR3 length: 15 amino acids.

V and J are TRBV7-9 and TRBJ1-1; D unresolved. V dropped 6 bases and J dropped 10 bases, with 12 bases sitting between them. From germline, CDR1 is SEHNR and CDR2 FQNEAQ (reference sequence). The CDR3 is 11 residues long. The CDR3 sequence: CASSSEGIAFF. CDR3 sequence (DNA): TGTGCCAGCAGTTCCGAAGGGATAGCTTTCTTT.

The chain combines TRBV7-6 with TRBJ2-2; TRBD2 is a possible D gene (5 bases). The germline V gene encodes CDR1 SGHVS and CDR2 FNYEAQ. The CDR3 runs 13 residues. Trimming shortened V by 2 bases and J by 8 bases, and 9 bases separated the two germline ends. Here the CDR3 reads CASSLSTGGELFF. In DNA form, the CDR3 reads TGTGCCAGCAGCTTATCGACGGGGGGGGAGCTGTTTTTT.

The table lists this clonotype with a few counts. The J gene is TRBJ2-1, the V gene TRBV6-2 or TRBV6-3; no definite D call. CDR3 size: 15 residues. Germline V gives CDR1 MNHEY, CDR2 SVGEGT. V was cut by 6 bases and J by 3 bases, with 15 bases left in between. CDR3 loop: CASSPGSGGYNEQFF. The CDR3 nucleotides read TGTGCCAGCAGCCCCGGTTCAGGCGGCTACAATGAGCAGTTCTTC.

CDR3 region: CASSEFRRRNTEAFF. CDR3 nucleotide sequence: TGTGCCAGCAGTGAATTCCGGCGGAGGAACACTGAAGCTTTCTTT. The V and J genes are TRBV6-1 and TRBJ1-1; no definite D call. Looked up from germline, CDR1 is MNHNS and CDR2 is SASEGT. V was cut by 2 bases and J by 1 base, with 11 bases left in between. The CDR3 is made up of 15 amino acids.

This clonotype was observed a few times. J is TRBJ2-7 and V is TRBV7-9; TRBD1 or TRBD2 may be the D gene (5 bases each). The CDR3 is 14 amino acids. Germline V gene data show CDR1 as SEHNR and CDR2 as FQNEAQ (reference sequence). Trimming shortened V by 4 bases and J by 8 bases, and 18 bases separated the two germline ends. The CDR3 sequence is CASSSGTGGVKQYF. The CDR3 DNA reads as TGTGCCAGCAGCTCCGGGACGGGCGGAGTTAAGCAGTACTTC.

V gene TRBV7-9 combines with J gene TRBJ2-1; D perhaps matches TRBD1 (5 bases). Per the germline V gene, CDR1 is SEHNR and CDR2 is FQNEAQ (reference sequence). This CDR3 contains 14 residues. V was clipped by 5 bases and J by 7 bases, with 15 bases between them. The CDR3 DNA is TGTGCCAGCAGCCAAGAAGGGGCGCAGAATGAGCAGTTCTTC. Translated: CASSQEGAQNEQFF.

The gene calls are TRBV29-1 and TRBJ1-1; weak D call: TRBD1 (6 bases). This CDR3 has 14 residues. CDR1 is SQVTM and CDR2 is ANQGSEA in the germline V gene. The V gene lost 7 bases and the J gene lost 1 base, with 16 bases spanning the gap. For the CDR3, the DNA is TGCAGCGACGAGGGGGGTAGAGCGAACACTGAAGCTTTCTTT. It yields the protein CSDEGGRANTEAFF.

This clonotype came up a few times. One end of the junction varies from germline; a read error may be responsible. The chain recombines TRBV7-7 with TRBJ2-1; 7 nucleotides line up with TRBD1. The CDR3 has 15 residues. Germline CDR1 reads SSHAT; CDR2 reads FNYEAQ (reference sequence). The CDR3 sequence: CASSEGGGLYNEQFF. The CDR3 DNA reads as TGTGCTAGCAGCGAAGGGGGCGGGCTGTACAATGAGCAGTTCTTC.

This rearrangement joins TRBV15 to TRBJ1-4, with TRBD1 as a possible D gene (6 bases). The V end lost 4 bases, the J end lost 4 bases, and 13 bases lay between the germline ends. The CDR3 has 15 amino acids. Germline CDR1 is LNHNV and CDR2 is YYDKDF (reference sequence). The CDR3 sequence: CATSMRGGLNEKLFF. CDR3 DNA sequence: TGTGCCACCAGCATGAGGGGGGGGCTTAATGAAAAACTGTTTTTT.